This T cell receptor beta chain was sequenced in a study of T cell responses to AZD1222 COVID-19 vaccine. Produced via immunoSEQ multiplex PCR; TCRdb's table is partial and in-frame only. The table lists over 80,000 clones, 85% to 90% of them singletons, with approximately 31% in the top ten. From germline, CDR1 is LGHDT and CDR2 YNNKEL (reference sequence). The CDR3 is 15 residues long. Trimming stripped 4 bases from V and 5 bases from J, with 14 bases between. Findings and caveats of the study: Two AZD1222 doses significantly raised spike-specific TCR breadth and depth over controls. White British people made up most donors, females outnumbered males, and clonal diversity was possibly underestimated. Spike-wide vaccine-associated CD4 TCRs dominated at 160-218 and 743-854.

About this clone itself: Its specificity is unknown.

The TCR comes from an adult in good health. This sequence joins TRBV3-1 (or the pseudogene TRBV3-2) and TRBJ1-4, with a tentative D call TRBD1 (6 bases). Here the sequenced sample was peripheral blood, taken on day 0 of AZD1222 vaccination. CDR3 bases: TGTGCCAGCAGCCCGAAGACAGGAAGAAATGAAAAACTGTTTTTT. It yields the protein CASSPKTGRNEKLFF.